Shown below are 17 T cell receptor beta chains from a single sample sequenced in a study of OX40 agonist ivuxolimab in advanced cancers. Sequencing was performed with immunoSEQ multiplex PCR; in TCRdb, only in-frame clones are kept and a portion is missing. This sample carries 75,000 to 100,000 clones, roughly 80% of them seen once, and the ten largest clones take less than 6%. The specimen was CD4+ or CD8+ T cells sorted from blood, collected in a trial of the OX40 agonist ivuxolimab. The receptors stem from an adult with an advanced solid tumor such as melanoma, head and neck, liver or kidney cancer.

The CDR3 spells CASRALAGGTYNEQFF. The CDR3 DNA reads TGTGCCAGCAGGGCACTAGCGGGAGGAACTTACAATGAGCAGTTCTTC. The chain links TRBV2 to TRBJ2-1, with 12 bases lining up with TRBD2. The CDR3 sequence is 16 residues long. Per germline, CDR1 SNHLY and CDR2 FYNNEI. V was pared by 6 bases and J by 4 bases, with 7 bases of the junction left unmatched.

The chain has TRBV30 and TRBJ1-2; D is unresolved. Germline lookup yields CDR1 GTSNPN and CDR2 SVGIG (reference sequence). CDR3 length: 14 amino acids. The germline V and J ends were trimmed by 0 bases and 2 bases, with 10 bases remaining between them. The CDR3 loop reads CAWSVLGRNYGYTF. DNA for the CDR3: TGTGCCTGGAGTGTACTTGGTAGAAACTATGGCTACACCTTC.

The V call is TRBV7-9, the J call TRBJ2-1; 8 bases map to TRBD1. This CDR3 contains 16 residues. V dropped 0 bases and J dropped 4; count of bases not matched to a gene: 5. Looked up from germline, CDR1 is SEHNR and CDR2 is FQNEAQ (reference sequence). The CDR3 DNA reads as TGTGCCAGCAGCTTAGCCAGGGGGCTTGAATACAATGAGCAGTTCTTC. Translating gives CASSLARGLEYNEQFF.

The DNA of the CDR3 is TGTGCCAGCAGCCACGGGGGGTCAGGCGGCACGCAGTATTTT. Its translation: CASSHGGSGGTQYF. V and J are TRBV14 and TRBJ2-3, with TRBD2 matching 7 bases. Germline CDR1 and CDR2: SGHDN and FVKESK. The CDR3 has 14 residues. After removal of 3 bases from V and 9 bases from J, the junction contained 9 bases not matched to a gene.

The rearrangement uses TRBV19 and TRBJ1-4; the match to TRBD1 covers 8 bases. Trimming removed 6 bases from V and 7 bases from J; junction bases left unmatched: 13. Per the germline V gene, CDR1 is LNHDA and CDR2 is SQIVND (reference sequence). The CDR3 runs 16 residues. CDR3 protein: CASSPRDRTSGEKLFF. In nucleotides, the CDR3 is TGTGCCAGTAGCCCCCGGGACAGGACCTCCGGTGAAAAACTGTTTTTT. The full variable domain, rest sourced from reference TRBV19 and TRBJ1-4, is DGGITQSPKYLFRKEGQNVTLSCEQNLNHDAMYWYRQDPGQGLRLIYYSQIVNDFQKGDIAEGYSVSREKKESFPLTVTSAQKNPTAFYLCASSPRDRTSGEKLFFGSGTQLSVL.

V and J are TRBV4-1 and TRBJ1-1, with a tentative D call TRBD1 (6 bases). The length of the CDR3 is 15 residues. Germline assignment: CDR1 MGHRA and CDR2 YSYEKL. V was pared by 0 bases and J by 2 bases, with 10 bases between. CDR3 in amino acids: CASSQEGGGNTEAFF. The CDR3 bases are TGCGCCAGCAGCCAAGAAGGGGGGGGTAACACTGAAGCTTTCTTT.

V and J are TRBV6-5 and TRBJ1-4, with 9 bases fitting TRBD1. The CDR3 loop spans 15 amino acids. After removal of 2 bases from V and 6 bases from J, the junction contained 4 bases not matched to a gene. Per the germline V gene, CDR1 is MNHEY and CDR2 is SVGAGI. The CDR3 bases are TGTGCCAGCAGTTACGGGACAGGGAGGGATGAAAAACTGTTTTTT. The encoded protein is CASSYGTGRDEKLFF.

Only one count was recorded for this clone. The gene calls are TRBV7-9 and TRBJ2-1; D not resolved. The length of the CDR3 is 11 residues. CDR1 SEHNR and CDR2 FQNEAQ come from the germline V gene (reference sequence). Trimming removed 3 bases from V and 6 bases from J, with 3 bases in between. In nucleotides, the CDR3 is TGTGCCAGCAGCTTGGGCAATGAGCAGTTCTTC. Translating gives CASSLGNEQFF.

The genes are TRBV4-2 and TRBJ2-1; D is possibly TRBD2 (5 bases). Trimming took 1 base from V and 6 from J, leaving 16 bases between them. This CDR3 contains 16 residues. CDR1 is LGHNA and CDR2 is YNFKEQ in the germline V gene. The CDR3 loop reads CASSQGSGRSGNEQFF. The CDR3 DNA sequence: TGTGCCAGCAGCCAAGGGAGCGGACGGTCGGGCAATGAGCAGTTCTTC.

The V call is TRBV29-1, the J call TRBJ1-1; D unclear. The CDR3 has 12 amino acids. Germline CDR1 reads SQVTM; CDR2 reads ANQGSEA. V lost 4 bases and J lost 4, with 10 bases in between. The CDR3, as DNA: TGCAGCGTTGCACGAACTGCCACTGAAGCTTTCTTT. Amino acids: CSVARTATEAFF.

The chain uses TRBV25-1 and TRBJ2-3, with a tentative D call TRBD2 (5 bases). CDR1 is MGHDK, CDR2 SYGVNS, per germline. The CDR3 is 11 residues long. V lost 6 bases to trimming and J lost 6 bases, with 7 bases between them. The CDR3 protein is CASRVADTQYF. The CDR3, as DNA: TGTGCCAGCAGGGTAGCGGATACGCAGTATTTT.

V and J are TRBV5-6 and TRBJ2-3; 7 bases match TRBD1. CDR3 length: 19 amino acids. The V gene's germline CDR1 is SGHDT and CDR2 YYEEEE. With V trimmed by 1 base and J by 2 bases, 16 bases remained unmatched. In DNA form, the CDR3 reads TGTGCCAGCAGCTTGCAGTACTTCCGGGACAGAGGACTCACAGATACGCAGTATTTT. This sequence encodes CASSLQYFRDRGLTDTQYF.

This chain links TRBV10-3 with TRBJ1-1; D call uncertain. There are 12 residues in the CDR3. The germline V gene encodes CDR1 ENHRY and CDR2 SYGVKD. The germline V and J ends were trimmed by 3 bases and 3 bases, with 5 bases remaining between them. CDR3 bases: TGTGCCATCAGTGATTCTGACACTGAAGCTTTCTTT. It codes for CAISDSDTEAFF.

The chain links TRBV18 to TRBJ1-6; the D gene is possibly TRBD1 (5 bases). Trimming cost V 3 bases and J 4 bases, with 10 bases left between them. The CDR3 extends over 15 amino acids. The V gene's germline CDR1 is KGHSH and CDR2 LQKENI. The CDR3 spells CASSPQQGYNSPLHF. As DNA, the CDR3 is TGTGCCAGCTCACCCCAGCAGGGATATAATTCACCCCTCCACTTT.

The CDR3 protein is CASSLAQGNTIYF. The CDR3 DNA sequence: TGTGCCAGCAGCTTGGCTCAGGGAAACACCATATATTTT. The V call is TRBV5-6, the J call TRBJ1-3; D gene uncertain. CDR1 and CDR2 from the germline V gene are SGHDT and YYEEEE. The CDR3 sequence is 13 residues long. The V end was cut by 0 bases, the J end by 4 bases, with 5 bases between.

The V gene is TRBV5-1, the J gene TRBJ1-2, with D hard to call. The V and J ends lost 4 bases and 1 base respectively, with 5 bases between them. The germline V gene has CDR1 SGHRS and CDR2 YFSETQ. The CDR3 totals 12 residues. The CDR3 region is CASSPGNYGYTF. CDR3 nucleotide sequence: TGCGCCAGCAGCCCTGGTAACTATGGCTACACCTTC.

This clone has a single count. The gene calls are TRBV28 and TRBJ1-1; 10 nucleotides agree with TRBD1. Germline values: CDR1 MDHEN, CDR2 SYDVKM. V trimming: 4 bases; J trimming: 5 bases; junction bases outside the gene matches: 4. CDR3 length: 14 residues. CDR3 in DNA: TGTGCCAGCAGTTCGACAGGGGGCCGGACTGAAGCTTTCTTT. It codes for CASSSTGGRTEAFF.